What follows describes a single T cell receptor (beta chain). Its antigen is unidentified. TCRdb keeps only in-frame clones here, not all; method: immunoSEQ multiplex PCR. The sample has 23,000 or so clones, around 70% seen once. Germline V CDR1 and CDR2: LNHDA, SQIVND (reference sequence). The germline V and J ends were trimmed by 4 bases and 1 base, with 13 bases remaining between them. The CDR3 loop spans 15 amino acids. ViraFEST expansion of antigen-specific CD4+ T cells with viral peptide pools preceded sequencing. CD4+ T cell isolation took place after 10 days of culture. According to the study, vaccine recipients showed no prior SARS-CoV-2 infection and negative nucleocapsid antibodies. Supplemented with around 9.3 IU/ml IL-2 and 10 ug/ml peptides, a few million PBMC per well were kept in culture. This sample is part of a study of vaccination effects on CD4 cells after COVID-19. Findings of the study overall: Late post-vaccination samples showed marked contraction of infection- and vaccine-induced clones. Convalescent patients were scarce, and early post-infection timepoints were absent.

The source was CD4+ T cells from PBMCs cultured with SARS-CoV-2 spike peptides, collected before COVID-19 vaccination. The J gene is TRBJ1-1, the V gene TRBV19, with D perhaps matching TRBD1 (5 bases). The sequence was obtained from a human donor who received a COVID-19 vaccine. CDR3 in DNA: TGTGCCAGTAGTAAACAAGGGACGGCGAACACTGAAGCTTTCTTT. As protein: CASSKQGTANTEAFF.